These T cell receptor beta chains were read from a single sample in a study of radiotherapy plus CTLA-4 blockade in lung cancer. Assay used: immunoSEQ multiplex PCR; TCRdb lists only in-frame clones, some missing. In the table there are around 100,000 clones, about four fifths of which are singletons. Sequencing was performed on peripheral blood, taken from a patient treated with radiotherapy plus ipilimumab. The receptors derive from a human donor with non-small cell lung cancer who had a partial response to radiotherapy plus ipilimumab. Some clones in this sample may be carry-over from other donors' samples. Each CDR3 is given with its conserved first and last residue. Each record gives: D gene, clone size, V gene, J gene, CDR3 DNA, CDR3 protein. D genes are given only for firm matches. Some rows have no size entry. The others give once, few or many, or a class for an expanded clone.

d_gene: -
abundance: once
v_gene: TRBV27
j_gene: TRBJ2-7
CDR3nt: TGTGCCAGCAGTTCTAGCCCAAGCTACGAGCAGTACTTC
CDR3aa: CASSSSPSYEQYF

d_gene: TRBD2
abundance: -
v_gene: TRBV6-6
j_gene: TRBJ2-7
CDR3nt: TGTGCCAGCAGTAGGGGGCGGGAGGGGGAAGAGCAGTACTTC
CDR3aa: CASSRGREGEEQYF

d_gene: TRBD1
abundance: -
v_gene: TRBV10-3
j_gene: TRBJ1-1
CDR3nt: TGTGCCATCTCAGGGACAGGGAGGGGAGCAGCTTTCTTT
CDR3aa: CAISGTGRGAAFF

d_gene: TRBD2
abundance: -
v_gene: TRBV7-2
j_gene: TRBJ2-1
CDR3nt: TGTGCCAGCAGCTATTCTAGCGGGGGCGGTAGCTCCTACAATGAGCAGTTCTTC
CDR3aa: CASSYSSGGGSSYNEQFF

d_gene: -
abundance: -
v_gene: TRBV27
j_gene: TRBJ2-3
CDR3nt: TGTGCCAGCAGTCCCCCCTCAGGGCGAAGCACAGATACGCAGTATTTT
CDR3aa: CASSPPSGRSTDTQYF

d_gene: TRBD1
abundance: -
v_gene: TRBV28
j_gene: TRBJ1-5
CDR3nt: TGTGCCAGCAGTTGGGACCAACAGGGGGCTGGCAATCAGCCCCAGCATTTT
CDR3aa: CASSWDQQGAGNQPQHF

d_gene: TRBD1
abundance: -
v_gene: TRBV7-8
j_gene: TRBJ2-7
CDR3nt: TGTGCCAGCAGCCCCCGAAGACAGGGCCTCTACGAGCAGTACTTC
CDR3aa: CASSPRRQGLYEQYF

d_gene: -
abundance: -
v_gene: TRBV11-2
j_gene: TRBJ1-2
CDR3nt: TGTGCCAGCAGCTTAGATAGGCTAGCTAACTATGGCTACACCTTC
CDR3aa: CASSLDRLANYGYTF

d_gene: -
abundance: -
v_gene: TRBV6-1
j_gene: TRBJ1-1
CDR3nt: TGTGCCAGCAGTGGGGGGGTTATAGGGGACACTGAAGCTTTCTTT
CDR3aa: CASSGGVIGDTEAFF

d_gene: -
abundance: -
v_gene: TRBV11-3
j_gene: TRBJ2-3
CDR3nt: TGTGCCAGCAGCACAAACCACAGGGTTGATACGCAGTATTTT
CDR3aa: CASSTNHRVDTQYF

d_gene: TRBD1
abundance: -
v_gene: TRBV5-1
j_gene: TRBJ1-4
CDR3nt: TGCGCCAGCGGACCGGAGGGACAGTTGGGCGAAAAACTGTTTTTT
CDR3aa: CASGPEGQLGEKLFF

d_gene: TRBD1
abundance: -
v_gene: TRBV28
j_gene: TRBJ1-5
CDR3nt: TGTGCCAGCAGTTTGATTGAGGGGGCAGGCAATCAGCCCCAGCATTTT
CDR3aa: CASSLIEGAGNQPQHF

d_gene: TRBD1
abundance: -
v_gene: TRBV18
j_gene: TRBJ2-7
CDR3nt: TGTGCCAGCTCACCAGCCCAACAGGGGGCGACCTACGAGCAGTACTTC
CDR3aa: CASSPAQQGATYEQYF

d_gene: -
abundance: -
v_gene: TRBV28
j_gene: TRBJ1-3
CDR3nt: TGTGCCAGCATGTCACTGAACACCATATATTTT
CDR3aa: CASMSLNTIYF

d_gene: -
abundance: -
v_gene: TRBV19
j_gene: TRBJ2-5
CDR3nt: TGTGCCAGTAGCCTTCCAGGGGAAGAGACCCAGTACTTC
CDR3aa: CASSLPGEETQYF

d_gene: -
abundance: -
v_gene: TRBV28
j_gene: TRBJ2-1
CDR3nt: TGTGCCAGCAGTTTAACCGCGGCGGGCAACAATGAGCAGTTCTTC
CDR3aa: CASSLTAAGNNEQFF

d_gene: TRBD1
abundance: few
v_gene: TRBV6-6
j_gene: TRBJ1-6
CDR3nt: TGTGCCACCAGCCTTCAGGGACAGAATTCACCCCTCCACTTT
CDR3aa: CATSLQGQNSPLHF

d_gene: TRBD2
abundance: -
v_gene: TRBV11-2
j_gene: TRBJ2-1
CDR3nt: TGTGCCAGCAGCTTCACTAGCGGGGGGGGGAATGAGCAGTTCTTC
CDR3aa: CASSFTSGGGNEQFF

d_gene: -
abundance: -
v_gene: TRBV18
j_gene: TRBJ1-3
CDR3nt: TGTGCCAGCTCAGGTCCGGGACAAAGCTCTGGAAACACCATATATTTT
CDR3aa: CASSGPGQSSGNTIYF